These T cell receptor beta chains were read from a single sample in a study of blood T cell repertoires in COVID-19. Generated by immunoSEQ multiplex PCR, the TCRdb table keeps only in-frame clones and is missing some. Of around 150,000 clones listed, 87% were seen once; the top ten hold roughly 4.5%. What was sequenced was peripheral blood. Receptors originate from a woman aged 55-70 years with active or convalescent COVID-19. CDR3s include the opening cysteine and the closing phenylalanine or tryptophan. The D gene is left open where the match is weak. The size of a clone is reported for some rows only, either as once, few or many, or as a class for expanded clones.

DNA,CDR3,size,J,length,V,D
TGCGCCAGCAGACTTGGGACAGGGGCGCAGGGAAACACCATATATTTT,CASRLGTGAQGNTIYF,.,TRBJ1-3,16,TRBV10-2,TRBD1
TGTGCTAGCAGCGCCAGGGTAGCGGCCACAGATACGCAGTATTTT,CASSARVAATDTQYF,.,TRBJ2-3,15,TRBV7-7,.
TGTGCCAGCAGTTACTCGAACAAACCGAAGGAGCAGTACTTC,CASSYSNKPKEQYF,.,TRBJ2-7,14,TRBV6-5,.
TGTGCCAGTAGTCAGACAGGGTCGAATCAGCCCCAGCATTTT,CASSQTGSNQPQHF,.,TRBJ1-5,14,TRBV19,TRBD1
TGTGCCACCCGGGATCGCACAGATACGCAGTATTTT,CATRDRTDTQYF,.,TRBJ2-3,12,TRBV19,.
TGTGCCAGCAGCGCGGTGACGGGTAGCAATCAGCCCCAGCATTTT,CASSAVTGSNQPQHF,.,TRBJ1-5,15,TRBV7-9,.
TGTGCCAGCTCACCACCGGGACAGGGGGCGGGAGATACGCAGTATTTT,CASSPPGQGAGDTQYF,.,TRBJ2-3,16,TRBV18,TRBD1
TGTGCCAGCAGCGTCTCCTGGGGGGTCTCTGGAAACACCATATATTTT,CASSVSWGVSGNTIYF,.,TRBJ1-3,16,TRBV7-9,.
TGCGCCAGCAGCCAAGCGGGGGTTGGGAATCAGCCCCAGCATTTT,CASSQAGVGNQPQHF,.,TRBJ1-5,15,TRBV4-1,.
TGTGCCAGTAGTGCCTCAGGGGGACAGGGACGTTACGAGCAGTACTTC,CASSASGGQGRYEQYF,.,TRBJ2-7,16,TRBV19,TRBD1
TGTGCCAGCAGCCAAGCGGGAGCCGGCCTAGCCAAAAACATTCAGTACTTC,CASSQAGAGLAKNIQYF,.,TRBJ2-4,17,TRBV7-2,TRBD2
TGTGCCAGCAGCCAAGTGGGGGGGGCTTCCTACAATGAGCAGTTCTTC,CASSQVGGASYNEQFF,.,TRBJ2-1,16,TRBV14,.
TGTGCCAGCAGCTCCGCCCTAGGACTAGCCCCCGGTAATGAGCAGTTCTTC,CASSSALGLAPGNEQFF,.,TRBJ2-1,17,TRBV7-3,TRBD2
TGTGCCAGCAGCTTAGACCGGGACTTGAACACCGGGGAGCTGTTTTTT,CASSLDRDLNTGELFF,.,TRBJ2-2,16,TRBV7-2,.
TGTGCCAGCAGCCCACTCGGGGGGCGGGAGACCCAGTACTTC,CASSPLGGRETQYF,.,TRBJ2-5,14,TRBV11-2,.
TGCGCCAGCAGCCCAGGGGGGTTCTCGAACACCGGGGAGCTGTTTTTT,CASSPGGFSNTGELFF,.,TRBJ2-2,16,TRBV4-1,.
TGTGCCAGCTCAGCTGACAGCTCCTATAATTCACCCCTCCACTTT,CASSADSSYNSPLHF,.,TRBJ1-6,15,TRBV18,.
TGTGCCAGCAGCTTAAGGACACCCGTAGTATCACCCCTCCACTTT,CASSLRTPVVSPLHF,.,TRBJ1-6,15,TRBV13,.
TGTGCCAGCAGCCCGGGACAGCGGGAGACCCAGTACTTC,CASSPGQRETQYF,.,TRBJ2-5,13,TRBV7-8,TRBD1
TGTGCCAGCAGCATTAGTACCGGGGAGCTGTTTTTT,CASSISTGELFF,.,TRBJ2-2,12,TRBV12-3/TRBV12-4,.
TGTGCCAGCAGCCGACAGGGAGGTGAAAAACTGTTTTTT,CASSRQGGEKLFF,.,TRBJ1-4,13,TRBV7-8,TRBD1
TGTGCCAGCAGCTTAGATAGGGGCCCCTATAATTCACCCCTCCACTTT,CASSLDRGPYNSPLHF,.,TRBJ1-6,16,TRBV7-8,.
TGTGCTAGTAACAAGGGGGCCGGTCAGCCCCAGCATTTT,CASNKGAGQPQHF,few,TRBJ1-5,13,TRBV12-5,TRBD1
TGTGCCAGCAGTGAACGAAGACAGGGGGACTATGGCTACACCTTC,CASSERRQGDYGYTF,few,TRBJ1-2,15,TRBV6-1,TRBD1
TGCGCCAGCGGGAACAGGGGGCGCCCCTACGAGCAGTACTTC,CASGNRGRPYEQYF,.,TRBJ2-7,14,TRBV23-1,TRBD1
TGCGCCAGCAGCCAAGGTCAGGGGGCTTATGGCTACACCTTC,CASSQGQGAYGYTF,once,TRBJ1-2,14,TRBV4-3,TRBD1
TGTGCCAGCAGCTTAGCGGGGACAGAGTGGGCCCAGCATTTT,CASSLAGTEWAQHF,.,TRBJ1-5,14,TRBV7-9,TRBD1
TGTGCCAGCAGCTTGGGGACTTATGGCTACACCTTC,CASSLGTYGYTF,.,TRBJ1-2,12,TRBV7-9,.
TGTGCCAGCAGCTCAAATCGGGGGAGCTATGGCTACACCTTC,CASSSNRGSYGYTF,.,TRBJ1-2,14,TRBV5-6,.
TGTGCCAGTAGTATCCAAGCGGACAGCCCTTATCAGCCCCAGCATTTT,CASSIQADSPYQPQHF,.,TRBJ1-5,16,TRBV19,.
TGTGCCAGCAGCGCCTGGGGGGGCTCCTACGAGCAGTACTTC,CASSAWGGSYEQYF,.,TRBJ2-7,14,TRBV5-6,TRBD2
TGTGCCAGCAGCCAAGCCCGACAGTTCCGCGAGCAGTACTTC,CASSQARQFREQYF,.,TRBJ2-7,14,TRBV14,.
TGTGCCAGCAGCTTATTGACTAGCGGGGGGTCACGGGAGACCCAGTACTTC,CASSLLTSGGSRETQYF,once,TRBJ2-5,17,TRBV7-6,TRBD2
TGTGCCAGCCTTGAGGGGGCAGGGAGTGGGAATCAGCCCCAGCATTTT,CASLEGAGSGNQPQHF,.,TRBJ1-5,16,TRBV19,TRBD1
TGTGCCAGCAGTCCTAACCGGGGCAATGAGCAGTTCTTC,CASSPNRGNEQFF,.,TRBJ2-1,13,TRBV12-3/TRBV12-4,.
TGCGCCAGCAGCCAAGAAATAGAGTCCCCTTACGAGCAGTACTTC,CASSQEIESPYEQYF,.,TRBJ2-7,15,TRBV4-3,.
TGCGCCAGCAGTGAGCTACTCAATGAGCAGTTCTTC,CASSELLNEQFF,.,TRBJ2-1,12,TRBV10-2,.
TGTGCCAGCAGCCAAGATAGGCAGGGTTATTCACCCCTCCACTTT,CASSQDRQGYSPLHF,.,TRBJ1-6,15,TRBV3-1/TRBV3-2,.
TGTGCCAGCAGCCCACCGACAGACCTGAACACTGAAGCTTTCTTT,CASSPPTDLNTEAFF,.,TRBJ1-1,15,TRBV5-6,.
TGTGCCAGTAGTATAAGGTCAGGGGGCAAAAGGAATGAGCAGTTCTTC,CASSIRSGGKRNEQFF,.,TRBJ2-1,16,TRBV19,TRBD1
TGTGCCAGCAGTCGTCCGGGAAAGGGAGATGGTCGAAAGACCCAGTACTTC,CASSRPGKGDGRKTQYF,.,TRBJ2-5,17,TRBV6-4,.
TGTGCCAGCAGCTTACTGGGACAGACCACAGATACGCAGTATTTT,CASSLLGQTTDTQYF,.,TRBJ2-3,15,TRBV7-9,TRBD1
TGTGCCAGCAGCCCCGAGGTCCAAGAGACCCAGTACTTC,CASSPEVQETQYF,.,TRBJ2-5,13,TRBV5-4,.
TGTGCCACCAGCAGAGATATAGGGGAAGAGACCCAGTACTTC,CATSRDIGEETQYF,.,TRBJ2-5,14,TRBV15,.
TGTGCCAGCAGCGAACAGGGGGCAGGTATTCAGCCCCAGCATTTT,CASSEQGAGIQPQHF,.,TRBJ1-5,15,TRBV7-2,TRBD1
TGTGCCAGCAGTTCGGACAGTTCGAACACTGAAGCTTTCTTT,CASSSDSSNTEAFF,.,TRBJ1-1,14,TRBV6-4,.
TGTGCCAGCAGCCCACGACAGGGAATGAACACTGAAGCTTTCTTT,CASSPRQGMNTEAFF,.,TRBJ1-1,15,TRBV6-7,TRBD1
TGTGCCAGCAGCCAAAGCAGGGCAGGTACCCTCCACTTT,CASSQSRAGTLHF,.,TRBJ1-6,13,TRBV3-1/TRBV3-2,.
TGTGCCAGTAGTATGTCCCTGGCGGGGAATTCACCCCTCCACTTT,CASSMSLAGNSPLHF,.,TRBJ1-6,15,TRBV19,.
TGTGCCAGCAGCTTAACCAGCGGGGGTCCCGGGTACGAGCAGTACTTC,CASSLTSGGPGYEQYF,.,TRBJ2-7,16,TRBV7-2,TRBD2
TGCGCCAGCAGCCAAGATCTGGTCCCGGGAAACTATGGCTACACCTTC,CASSQDLVPGNYGYTF,.,TRBJ1-2,16,TRBV4-1,.
TGTGCCAGCAGTCAAAGCGGGGGCAACACCGGGGAGCTGTTTTTT,CASSQSGGNTGELFF,.,TRBJ2-2,15,TRBV7-6,TRBD2
TGCGCCAGCAGCCAAGGGCGGGAGGGGCATCAGCCCCAGCATTTT,CASSQGREGHQPQHF,.,TRBJ1-5,15,TRBV4-1,.
TGTGCCAGCAGTTACCTTGCCGGGGAGCTGTTTTTT,CASSYLAGELFF,.,TRBJ2-2,12,TRBV6-5,.
TGTGCCTGGACGCAGGGGGCCACACCTGAAGCTTTCTTT,CAWTQGATPEAFF,.,TRBJ1-1,13,TRBV30,TRBD1
TGTGCCGCTTCAGGGGGCGGTCAGCCCCAGCATTTT,CAASGGGQPQHF,.,TRBJ1-5,12,TRBV30,TRBD1
TGTGCCAGCAGCCAACAGGGCTCTCGGACTTACTACACCTTC,CASSQQGSRTYYTF,.,TRBJ1-2,14,TRBV7-9,.
TGTGCTAGTGGTCCCAGGGCTGCCGGGGAGCTGTTTTTT,CASGPRAAGELFF,once,TRBJ2-2,13,TRBV12-5,.